Each of the 2 T cell receptor beta chains below was sequenced from the same sample in a study of beta chain features in type 1 diabetes (dated by TCRdb to 2016 to 2019). Libraries were constructed by the immunoSEQ multiplex PCR assay. All of the isolated RNA was reverse transcribed with the High Capacity cDNA Reverse Transcription Kit, so expressed TCRB transcripts were sequenced. Held by TCRdb, this immuneACCESS table contains in-frame sequences only and omits some clones. Under half of the omission traces to an unresolved V gene where checked; the cause of the rest is unknown. The sample contains about 620,000 clones, roughly 16% of them found a single time. Jointly, the top ten make up approximately 0.093% of the sample. Sequenced: naive CD4+ T cells from blood. What the cell subset or site label conveys for this sample: true naive CD4+ T cells. These TCRs come from a man between 18 and 35 years old in good health.

This rearrangement joins TRBV19 to TRBJ1-5, with 11 nucleotides matching TRBD1. This CDR3 is 18 amino acids long. Germline assignment: CDR1 LNHDA and CDR2 SQIVND (reference sequence). The junction had 17 bases not matched to a gene; V was cut back by 4 bases and J by 9 bases. CDR3 in amino acids: CASSKSPGTGGYFGPQHF. CDR3 bases: TGTGCCAGTAGTAAAAGCCCAGGGACAGGGGGTTATTTCGGGCCCCAGCATTTT.

V and J are TRBV7-2 and TRBJ2-6, with D possibly matching TRBD1 (6 bases). CDR3 length equals 18 residues. Germline V gene sequence: CDR1 SGHTA, CDR2 FQGNSA. V was shortened by 5 bases and J by 3 bases, with 20 bases between the two germline ends. The CDR3 spells CASSKDRFGSFGANVLTF. The CDR3 bases are TGTGCCAGCAGCAAAGACAGGTTTGGGAGCTTTGGGGCCAACGTCCTGACTTTC.